The clone carrying this T cell receptor beta chain was counted ten times or more. Its target is unknown. These data are taken from a study of T cell repertoires in cytomegalovirus infection. For the study at large: In public TCR beta signatures, there were indications of both CMV infection and matching HLA type. General observations from the study: Identification of carriers of CMV plus the relevant HLA was performed using cumulative public TCR beta family frequency.

TCRdb processed the reads anew with MiXCR; each CDR3 protein has one entry. This table has approximately 630,000 distinct CDR3 sequences, approximately 25% appearing once. This clonotype was obtained from a human donor in good health (CMV status not recorded). Some clones in this sample may be carry-over from other donors' samples. The sequenced sample consisted of CD8+ T cells from PBMCs.

Written as DNA, the CDR3 is TGTGCCAGCAGTTCGACAGGCCACTCTGGGGCCAACGTCCTGACTTTC. Protein: CASSSTGHSGANVLTF. The chain is built from TRBV5-8 and TRBJ2-6; D is possibly TRBD1 (6 bases). Per germline, CDR1 SGHTS and CDR2 YDEGEE. The ends were cut back, 5 bases at V and 0 bases at J, with 12 bases in the middle. The CDR3 contains 16 residues.